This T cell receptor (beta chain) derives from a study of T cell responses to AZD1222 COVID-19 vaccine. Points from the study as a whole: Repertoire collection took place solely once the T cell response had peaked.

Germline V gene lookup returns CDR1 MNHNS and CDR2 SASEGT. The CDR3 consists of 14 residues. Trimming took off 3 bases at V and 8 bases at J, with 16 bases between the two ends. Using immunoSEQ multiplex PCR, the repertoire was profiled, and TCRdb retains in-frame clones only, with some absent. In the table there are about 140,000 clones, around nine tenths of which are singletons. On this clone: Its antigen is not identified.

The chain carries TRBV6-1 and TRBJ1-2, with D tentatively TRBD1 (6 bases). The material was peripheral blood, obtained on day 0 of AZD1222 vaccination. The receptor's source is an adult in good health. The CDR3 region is CASSDLRGAGGYTF. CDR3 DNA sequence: TGTGCCAGCAGTGATCTCAGGGGCGCGGGGGGCTACACCTTC.